What follows are 25 T cell receptor beta chains derived from one specimen sequenced in a study of blood T cell repertoires in COVID-19. Clones were sequenced by immunoSEQ multiplex PCR, and TCRdb holds only the in-frame ones, with some missing. The sample consists of roughly 410,000 clones, around 91% of them appearing once. Sequenced: peripheral blood. These receptors all stem from a woman aged 40-49 years with COVID-19, enrolled during active disease.

The rearrangement links TRBV30 to TRBJ1-2, with a possible D match to TRBD1 (6 bases). V was shortened by 8 bases and J by 4 bases, with 17 bases between the two germline ends. Germline-derived CDR1 and CDR2 are GTSNPN and SVGIG (reference sequence). This CDR3 comprises 13 residues. The CDR3 sequence: CAASTGTLYGYTF. As DNA, the CDR3 is TGTGCCGCGTCTACCGGGACACTCTATGGCTACACCTTC.

V gene TRBV19 combines with J gene TRBJ2-1; no firm D call. From germline, CDR1 is LNHDA and CDR2 SQIVND (reference sequence). CDR3 length: 12 amino acids. The V gene lost 5 bases and the J gene lost 3 bases, with 5 bases spanning the gap. The CDR3 nucleotides are TGTGCCAGTAGTCTAAACTACAATGAGCAGTTCTTC. This gives the protein CASSLNYNEQFF. The variable domain in full, with the rest retrieved from reference TRBV19 and TRBJ2-1, is DGGITQSPKYLFRKEGQNVTLSCEQNLNHDAMYWYRQDPGQGLRLIYYSQIVNDFQKGDIAEGYSVSREKKESFPLTVTSAQKNPTAFYLCASSLNYNEQFFGPGTRLTVL.

The gene calls are TRBV27 and TRBJ1-1, with 9 bases lining up with TRBD1. Germline lookup yields CDR1 MNHEY and CDR2 SMNVEV (reference sequence). V lost 3 bases, J lost 1 base, and 3 bases stayed unmatched. The CDR3 is made up of 15 amino acids. The CDR3 DNA is TGTGCCAGCAGTTTCCAGACAGGGGGGAACACTGAAGCTTTCTTT. Encoded protein: CASSFQTGGNTEAFF.

The chain has TRBV24-1 and TRBJ2-3; TRBD2 might be the D (5 bases). V dropped 4 bases and J dropped 8 bases, with 12 bases sitting between them. The CDR3 sequence is 13 residues long. Germline V gene lookup returns CDR1 KGHDR and CDR2 SFDVKD. CDR3 DNA: TGTGCCACCAGTGACCCCGAACGGGGTACGCAGTATTTT. Protein product: CATSDPERGTQYF.

V gene TRBV30 combines with J gene TRBJ1-2; no definite D call. V shed 3 bases and J shed 8 bases, with 16 bases lying between them. The CDR3 spans 13 residues. Germline CDR1 is GTSNPN and CDR2 is SVGIG (reference sequence). For the CDR3, the DNA is TGTGCCTGGAGGCACGCCATCTTAGAAGGCTACACCTTC. Translating gives CAWRHAILEGYTF.

The chain combines TRBV7-9 with TRBJ2-7; 9 bases align to TRBD2. Germline V gives CDR1 SEHNR, CDR2 FQNEAQ (reference sequence). This CDR3 is built from 16 residues. V was pared by 1 base and J by 6 bases, with 10 bases of the junction left unmatched. This chain's CDR3 is CASSLVSLAGPREQYF. CDR3 bases: TGTGCCAGCAGCTTAGTTTCGCTAGCGGGACCCCGCGAGCAGTACTTC.

The rearrangement joins TRBV6-1 to TRBJ2-1; 8 bases are a match to TRBD1. Germline V lookup: CDR1 MNHNS, CDR2 SASEGT. V gave up 2 bases and J gave up 9 bases; unmatched junction bases: 6. CDR3 length equals 14 residues. CDR3 amino acids: CASSERTGGGEQFF. The CDR3, as DNA: TGTGCCAGCAGTGAAAGAACAGGGGGAGGTGAGCAGTTCTTC.

This chain joins TRBV5-6 and TRBJ1-4; D possibly corresponds to TRBD1 (6 bases). CDR3 length: 15 amino acids. From germline, CDR1 is SGHDT and CDR2 YYEEEE. V was clipped by 4 bases and J by 4 bases, with 14 bases between them. CDR3 bases: TGTGCCAGCAGCCCGATAGGGGGGGGTAATGAAAAACTGTTTTTT. Protein product: CASSPIGGGNEKLFF.

This chain joins TRBV28 and TRBJ1-4; TRBD1 aligns across 7 bases. The CDR3 consists of 15 residues. Germline trimming cut 6 bases from V and 4 bases from J; bases unmatched to any gene: 8. CDR1 and CDR2 from the germline V gene are MDHEN and SYDVKM. CDR3 in DNA: TGTGCCAGCAGCGCCTCCGGGACAGTTAATGAAAAACTGTTTTTT. Amino acids: CASSASGTVNEKLFF.

Details on this clone: Different DNA sequences within this sample yield the same CDR3. This rearrangement joins TRBV6-5 to TRBJ2-7; 8 nucleotides match TRBD1. V was pared by 6 bases and J by 5 bases, with 9 bases of the junction left unmatched. This CDR3 contains 14 residues. CDR1 is MNHEY and CDR2 is SVGAGI in the germline V gene. In DNA form, the CDR3 reads TGTGCCAGCAGCTCCGGACAGGGAGCAGACGAGCAGTACTTC. Amino acid sequence: CASSSGQGADEQYF.

This clone was found many times. The chain combines TRBV6-6 with TRBJ1-1, with 8 bases that match TRBD1. The V gene's germline CDR1 is MNHNY and CDR2 SVGAGI (reference sequence). CDR3 length equals 15 residues. Trimming at V came to 6 bases and at J to 3 bases, leaving 9 bases not matched to a gene. CDR3 coding DNA: TGTGCCAGCAGGAGGGTAGCAGGGGGCGACACTGAAGCTTTCTTT. Protein product: CASRRVAGGDTEAFF.

V usage is TRBV19 and J usage is TRBJ1-2, with D possibly matching TRBD1 (5 bases). Germline-derived CDR1 and CDR2 are LNHDA and SQIVND (reference sequence). Trimming took 4 bases from V and 4 from J, leaving 19 bases between them. The CDR3 spans 16 residues. The CDR3: CASSTPPGREGYGYTF. For the CDR3, the DNA is TGTGCCAGTAGTACCCCTCCGGGCAGGGAAGGCTATGGCTACACCTTC.

The CDR3 DNA is TGCGCCAGCAGCCAACGGGGCTACAATGAGCAGTTCTTC. Its protein product is CASSQRGYNEQFF. The chain employs TRBV4-3 and TRBJ2-1; D is perhaps TRBD2 (5 bases). V gave up 2 bases and J gave up 3 bases, with 5 bases separating them. The CDR3 is 13 residues long. The germline gives CDR1 LGHNA, CDR2 YSLEER.

The chain uses TRBV10-3 and TRBJ1-2, with TRBD1 as a possible D gene (6 bases). Germline V gives CDR1 ENHRY, CDR2 SYGVKD. The CDR3 contains 13 residues. Trimming left V 7 bases short and J 5 bases short, with 14 bases between. CDR3 residues: CAIITDQGYGYTF. The CDR3 DNA follows: TGTGCCATCATTACGGATCAGGGGTATGGCTACACCTTC.

The gene calls are TRBV30 and TRBJ2-1; D is undetermined. V gave up 2 bases and J gave up 7 bases, with 15 bases separating them. CDR1 is GTSNPN, CDR2 SVGIG, per germline (reference sequence). The CDR3 loop spans 14 amino acids. CDR3: CAWSRFSGWNEQFF. The CDR3 coding sequence is TGTGCCTGGAGTAGGTTTTCGGGTTGGAATGAGCAGTTCTTC.

V and J are TRBV6-2 or TRBV6-3 and TRBJ1-1, with 8 bases fitting TRBD1. The CDR3 sequence is 14 residues long. The junction had 7 bases not matched to a gene; V was cut back by 6 bases and J by 4 bases. The germline V gene encodes CDR1 MNHEY and CDR2 SVGEGT. Here the CDR3 reads CASSSQGAGTEAFF. Here the CDR3 DNA reads TGTGCCAGCAGCTCTCAGGGGGCGGGCACTGAAGCTTTCTTT.

The chain uses TRBV5-4 and TRBJ2-7; 12 nucleotides match TRBD1. This CDR3 has 15 residues. Germline CDR1 SGHNT, CDR2 YYREEE (reference sequence). The V segment lost 4 bases and the J segment 7 bases; nucleotides outside the gene matches: 9. This CDR3 reads CASSPVGQGAGEQYF. The CDR3 DNA reads as TGTGCCAGCAGCCCCGTGGGACAGGGGGCCGGGGAGCAGTACTTC.

The CDR3 here is CASSPGPVTANTEAFF. DNA for the CDR3: TGTGCCAGCAGCCCCGGGCCCGTGACAGCAAACACTGAAGCTTTCTTT. The chain uses TRBV6-6 and TRBJ1-1; D possibly corresponds to TRBD1 (5 bases). Deletions cut 6 bases from V and 2 bases from J, with 19 bases between. CDR3 length equals 16 residues. Germline V gives CDR1 MNHNY, CDR2 SVGAGI (reference sequence).

This chain uses TRBV7-2 with TRBJ1-5; possibly TRBD1 for D (5 bases). Deletions cut 5 bases from V and 3 bases from J, with 11 bases between. The CDR3 loop spans 14 amino acids. CDR1 is SGHTA and CDR2 is FQGNSA in the germline V gene. DNA for the CDR3: TGTGCCAGCAGCAGGTGGGGGGACAATCAGCCCCAGCATTTT. Its translation: CASSRWGDNQPQHF.

This clone was seen only once. The genes are TRBV28 and TRBJ1-2, with 11 positions matching TRBD1. From germline, CDR1 is MDHEN and CDR2 SYDVKM. This CDR3 is 14 amino acids long. V trimming: 5 bases; J trimming: 5 bases; junction bases outside the gene matches: 4. CDR3 loop: CASSLDRGPYGYTF. The CDR3 DNA reads TGTGCCAGCAGTCTGGACAGGGGGCCTTATGGCTACACCTTC.

The chain uses TRBV27 and TRBJ2-3; 8 nucleotides line up with TRBD1. V lost 5 bases and J lost 0; bases outside the gene matches: 16. The CDR3 loop spans 19 amino acids. Germline V gives CDR1 MNHEY, CDR2 SMNVEV (reference sequence). This chain's CDR3 is CASSPRTGSPPFSTDTQYF. In nucleotides, the CDR3 is TGTGCCAGCAGTCCCCGGACAGGGTCGCCACCTTTTAGCACAGATACGCAGTATTTT.

The chain carries TRBV2 and TRBJ1-1; tentatively, D is TRBD1 (5 bases). Germline values: CDR1 SNHLY, CDR2 FYNNEI. The CDR3 runs 13 residues. The V end lost 3 bases, the J end lost 4 bases, and 9 bases lay between the germline ends. As DNA, the CDR3 is TGTGCCAGCAGTGACAGGGCTGGCACTGAAGCTTTCTTT. The encoded protein is CASSDRAGTEAFF.

This chain's CDR3 is CASSQDGGQGLRGTLHF. CDR3 nucleotide sequence: TGCGCCAGCAGCCAAGATGGTGGACAGGGTCTTAGGGGCACCCTCCACTTT. The chain employs TRBV4-1 and TRBJ1-6; 8 bases map to TRBD1. CDR1 and CDR2 (germline): MGHRA, YSYEKL. The trim removed 0 bases at V and 14 bases at J, leaving 15 bases unmatched. The CDR3 loop spans 17 amino acids.

This chain joins TRBV5-5 and TRBJ1-1; D is ambiguous. The CDR3 is made up of 15 amino acids. V dropped 3 bases and J dropped 5 bases, with 17 bases sitting between them. The V gene's germline CDR1 is SGHKS and CDR2 YYEKEE (reference sequence). This CDR3 reads CASSSKPVPRTEAFF. CDR3 nucleotide sequence: TGTGCCAGCAGCTCGAAGCCAGTCCCGCGGACTGAAGCTTTCTTT.

The chain is built from TRBV15 and TRBJ2-5, with D perhaps TRBD1 (6 bases). V was shortened by 0 bases and J by 4 bases, with 12 bases between the two germline ends. The CDR3 runs 15 residues. Germline V gives CDR1 LNHNV, CDR2 YYDKDF (reference sequence). CDR3 in amino acids: CATSRDRGRGETQYF. The CDR3 DNA follows: TGTGCCACCAGCAGAGACAGGGGCAGGGGAGAGACCCAGTACTTC.